This TCR beta chain was sequenced in a study of control samples from healthy donors and cancer patients. Data came from immunoSEQ multiplex PCR; TCRdb stores just in-frame clones and leaves some out. The table records around 100,000 clones, 90% to 95% of them present only once. V lost 3 bases to trimming and J lost 0 bases, with 18 bases between them. In germline, CDR1 is SGHDN, CDR2 FVKESK. The CDR3 loop spans 18 amino acids. The sequenced sample was blood. The receptor comes from a woman between 18 and 30 years old in good health. This rearrangement joins TRBV14 to TRBJ2-4; D may be TRBD2 (5 bases). CDR3 nucleotide sequence: TGTGCCAGCAGCCATTCCGGTAGTGAGGGCTTAGCCAAAAACATTCAGTACTTC. It is translated as CASSHSGSEGLAKNIQYF.